Detailed here is one TCR beta chain. This sample is part of a study of blood T cell repertoires in COVID-19. Background on the study: Samples of COVID-19 (acute and convalescent) were obtained from the United States, Italy and Spain. PBMCs, B-cell-depleted T cells, or T cells provided the cDNA or gDNA that made up the material.

V was pared by 3 bases and J by 2 bases, with 8 bases between. The CDR3 has 13 residues. Original methodology: Scientists estimated how many nucleated cells there were by amplifying reference gene primers. Some clones are missing from TCRdb's copy, which holds only in-frame ones; the method was immunoSEQ multiplex PCR. V, J and clone size reflect that table, while D and trimming were determined from the DNA. The sample records over 100,000 clones, just over 85% being singletons. Sequencing was done on a sample of peripheral blood. This chain links TRBV12-3 or TRBV12-4 with TRBJ2-7; tentatively, D is TRBD1 (5 bases). The sequence was obtained from a man aged 40-50 years with acute or convalescent COVID-19. The CDR3 sequence is CASSFLRAYEQYF. Written as DNA, the CDR3 is TGTGCCAGCAGTTTCCTCAGGGCCTACGAGCAGTACTTC.